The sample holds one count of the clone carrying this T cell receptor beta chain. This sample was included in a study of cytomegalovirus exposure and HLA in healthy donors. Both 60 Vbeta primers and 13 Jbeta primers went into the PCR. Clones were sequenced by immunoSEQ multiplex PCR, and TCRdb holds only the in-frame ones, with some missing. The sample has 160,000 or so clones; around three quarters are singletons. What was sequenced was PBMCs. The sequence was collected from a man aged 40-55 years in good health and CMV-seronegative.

As DNA, the CDR3 is TGTGCCAGCTCACCAGGGACAGGGCTGGGTGGCTACACCTTC. This gives the protein CASSPGTGLGGYTF. This chain links TRBV18 with TRBJ1-2; 9 nucleotides align to TRBD1. CDR3 length: 14 residues. Trimming removed 2 bases from V and 7 bases from J; junction bases left unmatched: 5. CDR1 and CDR2 (germline): KGHSH, LQKENI.